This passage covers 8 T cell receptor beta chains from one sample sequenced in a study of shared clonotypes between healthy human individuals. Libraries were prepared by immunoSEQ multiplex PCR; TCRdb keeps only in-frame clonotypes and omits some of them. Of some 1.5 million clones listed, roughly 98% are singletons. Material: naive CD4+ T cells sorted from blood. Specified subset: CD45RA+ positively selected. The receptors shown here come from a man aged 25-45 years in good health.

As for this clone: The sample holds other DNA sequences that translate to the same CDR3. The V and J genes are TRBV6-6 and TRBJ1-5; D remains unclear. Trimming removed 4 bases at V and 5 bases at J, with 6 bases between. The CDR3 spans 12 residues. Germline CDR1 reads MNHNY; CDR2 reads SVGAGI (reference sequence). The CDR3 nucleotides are TGTGCCAGCAGTTCTACGGATCAGCCCCAGCATTTT. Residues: CASSSTDQPQHF.

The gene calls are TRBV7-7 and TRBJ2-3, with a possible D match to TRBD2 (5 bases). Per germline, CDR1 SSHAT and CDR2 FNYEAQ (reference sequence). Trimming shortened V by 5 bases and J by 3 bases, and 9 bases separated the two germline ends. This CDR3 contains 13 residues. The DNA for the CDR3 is TGTGCCAGCAGCAGCCGGACTACAGATACGCAGTATTTT. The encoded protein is CASSSRTTDTQYF.

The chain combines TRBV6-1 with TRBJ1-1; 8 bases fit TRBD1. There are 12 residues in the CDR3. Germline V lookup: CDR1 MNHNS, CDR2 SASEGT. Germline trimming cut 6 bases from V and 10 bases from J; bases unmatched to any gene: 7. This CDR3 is CASSGTGWVAFF. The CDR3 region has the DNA TGTGCCAGCAGCGGGACAGGATGGGTAGCTTTCTTT.

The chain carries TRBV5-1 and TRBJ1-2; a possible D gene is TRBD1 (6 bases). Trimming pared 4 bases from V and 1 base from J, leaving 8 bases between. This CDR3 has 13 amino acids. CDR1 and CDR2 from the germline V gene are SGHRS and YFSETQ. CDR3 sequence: CASSGGGNYGYTF. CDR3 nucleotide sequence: TGCGCCAGCAGCGGAGGGGGTAACTATGGCTACACCTTC.

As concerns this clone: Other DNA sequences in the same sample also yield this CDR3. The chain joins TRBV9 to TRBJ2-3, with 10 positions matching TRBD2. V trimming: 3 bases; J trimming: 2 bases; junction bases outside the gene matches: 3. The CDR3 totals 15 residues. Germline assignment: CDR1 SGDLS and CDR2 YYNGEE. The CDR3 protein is CASSGTSGLTDTQYF. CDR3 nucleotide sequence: TGTGCCAGCAGCGGGACTAGCGGACTCACAGATACGCAGTATTTT. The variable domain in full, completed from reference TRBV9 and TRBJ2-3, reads DSGVTQTPKHLITATGQRVTLRCSPRSGDLSVYWYQQSLDQGLQFLIQYYNGEERAKGNILERFSAQQFPDLHSELNLSSLELGDSALYFCASSGTSGLTDTQYFGPGTRLTVL.

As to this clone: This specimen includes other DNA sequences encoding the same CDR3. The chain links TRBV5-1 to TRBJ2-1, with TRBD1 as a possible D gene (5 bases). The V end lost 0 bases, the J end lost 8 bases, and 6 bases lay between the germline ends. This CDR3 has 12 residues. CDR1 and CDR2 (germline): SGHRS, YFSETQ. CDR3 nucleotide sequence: TGCGCCAGCAGCTTGGTAGGGGATGAGCAGTTCTTC. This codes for CASSLVGDEQFF.

The CDR3: CASQRENWGNEQFF. CDR3 sequence (DNA): TGTGCCAGTCAGCGGGAGAATTGGGGCAATGAGCAGTTCTTC. V and J are TRBV6-5 and TRBJ2-1; 8 nucleotides agree with TRBD2. Germline loops: CDR1 MNHEY, CDR2 SVGAGI. This CDR3 comprises 14 residues. V shed 9 bases and J 6 bases; nucleotides not matched to a gene: 10.

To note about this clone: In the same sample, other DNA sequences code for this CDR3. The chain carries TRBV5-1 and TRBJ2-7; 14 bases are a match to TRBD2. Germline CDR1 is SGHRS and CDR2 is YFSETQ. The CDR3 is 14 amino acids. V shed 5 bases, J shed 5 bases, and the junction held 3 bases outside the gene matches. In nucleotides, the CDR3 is TGCGCCAGCAGTCGACTAGCGGGAGGGGACGAGCAGTACTTC. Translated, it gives CASSRLAGGDEQYF.